The clone carrying this TCR beta chain was seen a few times. There are 15 residues in the CDR3. Germline CDR1 is MDHEN and CDR2 is SYDVKM. The trim removed 8 bases at V and 4 bases at J, leaving 12 bases unmatched. The sample is drawn from a study of brain metastases from non-small cell lung cancer. The method was immunoSEQ multiplex PCR; TCRdb's version includes in-frame clones alone and lacks a portion of them. The data show about 1,500 clones, more than 90% seen once. Sequencing was carried out using tumor-adjacent normal tissue. The receptor was isolated from a donor over 35 with non-small cell lung cancer. The V call is TRBV28, the J call TRBJ2-3, with TRBD2 identical over 7 bases. CDR3 region: CASGGWREYSDTQYF. The CDR3 coding sequence is TGTGCCAGCGGGGGTTGGCGGGAGTACTCAGATACGCAGTATTTT.